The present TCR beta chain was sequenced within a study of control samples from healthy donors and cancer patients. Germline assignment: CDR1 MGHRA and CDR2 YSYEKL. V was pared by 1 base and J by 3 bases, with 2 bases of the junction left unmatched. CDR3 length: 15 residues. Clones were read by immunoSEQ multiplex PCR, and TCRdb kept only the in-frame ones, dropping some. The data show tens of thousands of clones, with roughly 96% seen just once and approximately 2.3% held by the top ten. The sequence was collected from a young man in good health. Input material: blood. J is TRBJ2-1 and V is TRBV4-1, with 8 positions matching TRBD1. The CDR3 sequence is CASSQAGTGYNEQFF. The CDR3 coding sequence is TGCGCCAGCAGCCAAGCTGGGACAGGCTACAATGAGCAGTTCTTC.